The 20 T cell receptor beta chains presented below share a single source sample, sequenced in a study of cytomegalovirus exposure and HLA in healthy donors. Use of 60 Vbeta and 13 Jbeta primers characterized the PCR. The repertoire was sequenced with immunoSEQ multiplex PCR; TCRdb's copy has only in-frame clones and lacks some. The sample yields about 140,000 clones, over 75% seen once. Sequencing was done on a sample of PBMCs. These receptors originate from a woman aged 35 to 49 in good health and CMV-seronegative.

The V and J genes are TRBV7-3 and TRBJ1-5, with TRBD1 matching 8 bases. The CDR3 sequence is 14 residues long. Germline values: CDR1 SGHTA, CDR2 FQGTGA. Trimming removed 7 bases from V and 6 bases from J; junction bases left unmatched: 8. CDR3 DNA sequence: TGTGCCAGCATCCAGACAGGGGAACGTCAGCCCCAGCATTTT. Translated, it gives CASIQTGERQPQHF.

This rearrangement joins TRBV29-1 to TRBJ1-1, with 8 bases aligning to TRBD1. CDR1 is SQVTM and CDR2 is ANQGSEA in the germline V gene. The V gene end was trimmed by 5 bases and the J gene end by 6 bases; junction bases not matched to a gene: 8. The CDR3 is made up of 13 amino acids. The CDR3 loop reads CSVRAGGAPEAFF. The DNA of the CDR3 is TGCAGCGTTCGAGCAGGGGGCGCCCCTGAAGCTTTCTTT.

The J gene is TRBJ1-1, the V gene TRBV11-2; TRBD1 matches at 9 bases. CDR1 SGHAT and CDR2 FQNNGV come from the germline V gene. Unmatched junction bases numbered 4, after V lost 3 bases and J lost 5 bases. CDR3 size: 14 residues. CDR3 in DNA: TGTGCCAGCAGCTTGAAACAGGGGGCGACTGAAGCTTTCTTT. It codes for CASSLKQGATEAFF.

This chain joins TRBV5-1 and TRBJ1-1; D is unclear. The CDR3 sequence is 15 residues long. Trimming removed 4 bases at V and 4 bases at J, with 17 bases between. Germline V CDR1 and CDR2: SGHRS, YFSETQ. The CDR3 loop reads CASSLDRSRSTEAFF. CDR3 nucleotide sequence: TGCGCCAGCAGCCTAGACCGGTCCCGGTCCACTGAAGCTTTCTTT.

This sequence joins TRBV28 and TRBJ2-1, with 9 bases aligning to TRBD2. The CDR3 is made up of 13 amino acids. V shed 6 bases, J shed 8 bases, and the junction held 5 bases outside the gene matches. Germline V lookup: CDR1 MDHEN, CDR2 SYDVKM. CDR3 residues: CASRGGRAYEQFF. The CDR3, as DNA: TGTGCCAGCAGGGGCGGGAGGGCCTATGAGCAGTTCTTC.

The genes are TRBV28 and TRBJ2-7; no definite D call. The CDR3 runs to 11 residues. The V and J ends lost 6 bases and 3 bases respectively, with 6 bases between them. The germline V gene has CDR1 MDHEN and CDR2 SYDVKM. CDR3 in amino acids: CASRQSYEQYF. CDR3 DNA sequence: TGTGCCAGCAGACAGAGCTACGAGCAGTACTTC.

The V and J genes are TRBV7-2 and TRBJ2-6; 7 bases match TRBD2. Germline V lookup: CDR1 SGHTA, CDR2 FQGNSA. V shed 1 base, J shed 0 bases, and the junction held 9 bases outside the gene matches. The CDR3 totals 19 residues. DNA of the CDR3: TGTGCCAGCAGCTTAGGGGGCACTAGCGTAAGCTCTGGGGCCAACGTCCTGACTTTC. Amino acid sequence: CASSLGGTSVSSGANVLTF.

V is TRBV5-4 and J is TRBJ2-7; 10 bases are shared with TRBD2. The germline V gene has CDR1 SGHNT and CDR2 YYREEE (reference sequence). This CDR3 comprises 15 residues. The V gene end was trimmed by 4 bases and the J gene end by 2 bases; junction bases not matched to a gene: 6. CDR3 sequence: CASSLGTSVTYEQYF. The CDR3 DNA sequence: TGTGCCAGCAGCCTTGGGACTAGCGTTACCTACGAGCAGTACTTC.

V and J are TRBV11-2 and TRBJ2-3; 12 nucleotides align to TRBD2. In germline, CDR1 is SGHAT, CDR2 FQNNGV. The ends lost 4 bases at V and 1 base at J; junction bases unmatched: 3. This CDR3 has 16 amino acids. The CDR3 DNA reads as TGTGCCAGCAGCTCACGACTAGCGGGGGGCACAGATACGCAGTATTTT. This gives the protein CASSSRLAGGTDTQYF.

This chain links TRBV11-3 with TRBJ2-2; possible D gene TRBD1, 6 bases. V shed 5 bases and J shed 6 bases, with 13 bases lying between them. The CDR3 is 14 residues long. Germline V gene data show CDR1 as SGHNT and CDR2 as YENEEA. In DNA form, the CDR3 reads TGTGCCAGCAGCAGCAACGCAGGGGCCGGGGAGCTGTTTTTT. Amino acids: CASSSNAGAGELFF. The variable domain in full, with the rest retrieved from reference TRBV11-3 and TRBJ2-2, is EAGVVQSPRYKIIEKKQPVAFWCNPISGHNTLYWYLQNLGQGPELLIRYENEEAVDDSQLPKDRFSAERLKGVDSTLKIQPAELGDSAVYLCASSSNAGAGELFFGEGSRLTVL.

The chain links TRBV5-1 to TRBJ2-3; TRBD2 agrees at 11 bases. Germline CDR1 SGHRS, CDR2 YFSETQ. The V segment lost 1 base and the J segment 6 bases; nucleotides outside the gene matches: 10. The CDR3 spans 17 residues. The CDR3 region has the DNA TGCGCCAGCAGCTTGTTAGTAGCGGGAGGGCCCTTGGATACGCAGTATTTT. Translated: CASSLLVAGGPLDTQYF.

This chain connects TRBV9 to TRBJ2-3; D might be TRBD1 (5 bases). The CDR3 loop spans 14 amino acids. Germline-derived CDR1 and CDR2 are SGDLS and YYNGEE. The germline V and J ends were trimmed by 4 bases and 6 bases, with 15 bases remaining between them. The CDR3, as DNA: TGTGCCAGCAGCTATACAGGACCCAAGGATACGCAGTATTTT. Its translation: CASSYTGPKDTQYF.

Here the CDR3 reads CASSRNEGPSNEQFF. In DNA, the CDR3 is TGCGCCAGCAGCCGAAACGAGGGCCCTTCCAATGAGCAGTTCTTC. V usage is TRBV4-1 and J usage is TRBJ2-1; TRBD2 is a possible D gene (5 bases). Trimming took off 4 bases at V and 6 bases at J, with 16 bases between the two ends. Germline V gene data show CDR1 as MGHRA and CDR2 as YSYEKL. The CDR3 has 15 amino acids.

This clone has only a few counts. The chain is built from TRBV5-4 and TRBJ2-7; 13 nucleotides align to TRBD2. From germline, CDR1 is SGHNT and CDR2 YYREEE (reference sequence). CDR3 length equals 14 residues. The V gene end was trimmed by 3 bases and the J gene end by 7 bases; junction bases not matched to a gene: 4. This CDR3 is CASSSRTSGREQYF. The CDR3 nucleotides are TGTGCCAGCAGCTCACGGACTAGCGGGAGAGAGCAGTACTTC. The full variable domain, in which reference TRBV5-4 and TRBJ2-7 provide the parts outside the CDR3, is ETGVTQSPTHLIKTRGQQVTLRCSSQSGHNTVSWYQQALGQGPQFIFQYYREEENGRGNFPPRFSGLQFPNYSSELNVNALELDDSALYLCASSSRTSGREQYFGPGTRLTVT.

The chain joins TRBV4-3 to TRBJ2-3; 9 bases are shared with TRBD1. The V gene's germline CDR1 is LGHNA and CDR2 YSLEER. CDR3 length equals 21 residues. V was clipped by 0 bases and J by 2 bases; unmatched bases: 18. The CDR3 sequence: CASSQDRYRGRSSSDTDTQYF. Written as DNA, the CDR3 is TGCGCCAGCAGCCAAGACCGTTACAGGGGGCGCTCATCGTCGGACACAGATACGCAGTATTTT.

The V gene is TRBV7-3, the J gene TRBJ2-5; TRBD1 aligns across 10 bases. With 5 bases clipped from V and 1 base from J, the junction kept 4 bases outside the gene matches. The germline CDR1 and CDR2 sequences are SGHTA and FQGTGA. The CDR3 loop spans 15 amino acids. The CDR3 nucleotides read TGTGCCAGCAGCCGAGGGACAGGGGCCCAAGAGACCCAGTACTTC. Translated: CASSRGTGAQETQYF. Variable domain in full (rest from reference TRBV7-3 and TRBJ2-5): GAGVSQTPSNKVTEKGKYVELRCDPISGHTALYWYRQSLGQGPEFLIYFQGTGAADDSGLPNDRFFAVRPEGSVSTLKIQRTERGDSAVYLCASSRGTGAQETQYFGPGTRLLVL.

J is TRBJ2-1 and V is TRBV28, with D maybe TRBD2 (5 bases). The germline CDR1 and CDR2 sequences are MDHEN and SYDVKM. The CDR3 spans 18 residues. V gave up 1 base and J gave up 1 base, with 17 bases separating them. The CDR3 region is CASSLSWSGSGSYNEQFF. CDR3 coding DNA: TGTGCCAGCAGTTTATCCTGGAGCGGCTCGGGGTCCTACAATGAGCAGTTCTTC. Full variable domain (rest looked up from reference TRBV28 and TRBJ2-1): DVKVTQSSRYLVKRTGEKVFLECVQDMDHENMFWYRQDPGLGLRLIYFSYDVKMKEKGDIPEGYSVSREKKERFSLILESASTNQTSMYLCASSLSWSGSGSYNEQFFGPGTRLTVL.

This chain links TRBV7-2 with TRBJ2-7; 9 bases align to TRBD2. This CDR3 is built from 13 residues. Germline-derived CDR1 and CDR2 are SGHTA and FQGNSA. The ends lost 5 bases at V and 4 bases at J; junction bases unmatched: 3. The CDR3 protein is CASSRTSVYEQYF. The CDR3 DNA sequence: TGTGCCAGCAGCCGGACTAGCGTGTACGAGCAGTACTTC.

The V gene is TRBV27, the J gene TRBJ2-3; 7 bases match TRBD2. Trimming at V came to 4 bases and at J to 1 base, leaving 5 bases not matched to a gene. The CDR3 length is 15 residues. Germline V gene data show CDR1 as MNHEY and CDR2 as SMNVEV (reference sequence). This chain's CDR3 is CASSSGGRGTDTQYF. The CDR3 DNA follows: TGTGCCAGCAGTTCGGGGGGTCGGGGCACAGATACGCAGTATTTT.

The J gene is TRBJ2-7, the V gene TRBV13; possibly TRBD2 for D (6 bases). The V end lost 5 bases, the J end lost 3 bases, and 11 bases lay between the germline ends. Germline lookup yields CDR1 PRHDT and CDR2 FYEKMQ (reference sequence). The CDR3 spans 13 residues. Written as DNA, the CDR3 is TGTGCCAGCAGCCAGGGACTTTACTACGAGCAGTACTTC. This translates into CASSQGLYYEQYF.